The rows below give T cell receptor beta chains drawn from one sample of a study of breast tumors, draining lymph nodes, adjacent tissues. TCRdb processed the multiplex PCR reads anew with MiXCR; each CDR3 protein has one entry. The sample shows 130,000 or so distinct CDR3 sequences, approximately 32% of them seen only once. Sequenced: axillary lymph node tissue. The receptor source for this set is a female donor with breast cancer. Some clones in this sample may be carry-over from other donors' samples. The CDR3 runs from the conserved cysteine through the conserved F or W. Fields, in order: V gene, clone size, D gene, J gene, CDR3 DNA, CDR3 protein. D genes are given only for firm matches. Only some rows state a clone size, as once, few, many or a class for expanded clones.

TRBV7-6	many	NA	TRBJ1-2	TGTGCCAGCAGCCGCGGGACCGAGTTAGCTAACTATGGCTACACCTTC	CASSRGTELANYGYTF
TRBV6-7	many	TRBD1	TRBJ1-5	TGTGCCAGCAGTTACCGGGACAGCTTCAATCAGCCCCAGCATTTT	CASSYRDSFNQPQHF
TRBV7-6	many	TRBD1	TRBJ2-7	TGTGCCAGCAGCCCGCGACAGGGGAAATACGAGCAGTACTTC	CASSPRQGKYEQYF
TRBV20-1	once	TRBD1	TRBJ1-6	TGCAGTGCTAACCGGGACAGGGGGGATTCACCCCTCCACTTT	CSANRDRGDSPLHF
TRBV20-1	many	TRBD2	TRBJ2-1	TGCAGTGCTCTGGGACTAGCGGACAATGAGCAGTTCTTC	CSALGLADNEQFF
TRBV24-1	many	TRBD1	TRBJ1-2	TGTGCCACCAGTGATGGGACAGGCGGAATAGATGGCTACACCTTC	CATSDGTGGIDGYTF
TRBV13	many	TRBD2	TRBJ2-3	TGTGCCAGCGGAGGACTAGCGGGACACACAGATACGCAGTATTTT	CASGGLAGHTDTQYF
TRBV6-1	many	NA	TRBJ1-4	TGTGCCAGCAGAGCTACAGGGTCTCTTGAAAAACTGTTTTTT	CASRATGSLEKLFF
TRBV10-3	NA	NA	TRBJ1-4	TGTGCCAGCGGTGAAAGGGGTTTTAATGAAAAACTGTTTTTT	CASGERGFNEKLFF
TRBV4-1	many	TRBD1	TRBJ1-4	TGCGCCAGCAGCGAGGGGACAGGACGGGAAAAACTGTTTTTT	CASSEGTGREKLFF
TRBV6-5	many	NA	TRBJ1-4	TGTGCCAGCAGTTTAAAAAGGGTGGAAAAACTGTTTTTT	CASSLKRVEKLFF
TRBV7-9	NA	NA	TRBJ1-2	TGTGCCAGCAGCTCACGGGGGGAGCACGCTCGAGGCTACACCTTC	CASSSRGEHARGYTF
TRBV7-9	many	NA	TRBJ1-5	TGTGCCAGCAGCTTAGGTGGTCAATTGAATCAGCCCCAGCATTTT	CASSLGGQLNQPQHF
TRBV11-2	many	NA	TRBJ2-7	TGTGCCAGCAGCTTAGTGGTTGGTGGGGGGAGCAACTACGAGCAGTACTTC	CASSLVVGGGSNYEQYF
TRBV20-1	NA	TRBD1	TRBJ2-5	TGCAGTGCTCCCGGACAGGGGGTGTTAACGTACCAAGAGACCCAGTACTTC	CSAPGQGVLTYQETQYF
TRBV28	many	NA	TRBJ1-4	TGTGCCAGCAGCCCACTGGCCCTCGGGGAACTGTTTTTT	CASSPLALGELFF
TRBV5-1	once	NA	TRBJ1-5	TGCGCCAGCAGCTTGAGTTCGGGGCCCAATCAGCCCCAGCATTTT	CASSLSSGPNQPQHF
TRBV11-1	many	NA	TRBJ1-5	TGTGCCAGCAGCCGACAGAGGGATCAGCCCCAGCATTTT	CASSRQRDQPQHF
TRBV12-3/TRBV12-4	many	TRBD2	TRBJ2-3	TGTGCCAGCAGTTTCACCGGGGGGGCCACAGATACGCAGTATTTT	CASSFTGGATDTQYF
TRBV19	many	NA	TRBJ1-3	TGTGCCAGTAGTATCTACTCTCGCTCCGGAAACACCATATATTTT	CASSIYSRSGNTIYF
TRBV10-3	many	TRBD1	TRBJ2-1	TGTGCCACCGAACAGAAGGGGGCATACAATGAGCAGTTCTTC	CATEQKGAYNEQFF
TRBV7-8	many	NA	TRBJ1-5	TGTGCCAGCAGCACCGGGCCGACGGAGTATAGCAATCAGCCCCAGCATTTT	CASSTGPTEYSNQPQHF
TRBV6-2/TRBV6-3	NA	NA	TRBJ1-2	TGTGCCAGCAGTTGCCGGGACCTCTTCTCGGGGTACACCTTC	CASSCRDLFSGYTF
TRBV2	many	NA	TRBJ1-2	TGTGCCAGCCAAGTTGCGGGCCCGCCTAACTATGGCTACACCTTC	CASQVAGPPNYGYTF
TRBV5-1	many	NA	TRBJ1-4	TGCGCCAGCAGCTTGGCCGTCCAAGGGGCTGGTGAAAAACTGTTTTTT	CASSLAVQGAGEKLFF
TRBV4-1	many	NA	TRBJ1-3	TGCGCCAGCAGCCGTGACCGGGTAGTATCTGGAAACACCATATATTTT	CASSRDRVVSGNTIYF
TRBV7-9	many	NA	TRBJ2-3	TGTGCCAGCGGGGCGGGGTCAGATACGCAGTATTTT	CASGAGSDTQYF
TRBV2	NA	NA	TRBJ2-2	TGTGTCAGCAGTGTAAACGGCGGGGAGACCGGGGAGCTGTTTTTT	CVSSVNGGETGELFF
TRBV30	many	TRBD1	TRBJ2-3	TGTGCCTGGAGGACAGGGGTCGGGACAGATACGCAGTATTTT	CAWRTGVGTDTQYF
TRBV4-1	many	NA	TRBJ1-2	TGCGCCAGCAGCCAAGACCGTGATATTAGTACCTATGGCTACACCTTC	CASSQDRDISTYGYTF
TRBV5-4	NA	NA	TRBJ1-1	TGTGCCAGCAGCTCCCGGGCGGTGAACACTGAAGCTTTCTTT	CASSSRAVNTEAFF
TRBV7-3	many	NA	TRBJ1-2	TGTGCCAGCAGCTTAACGGCAGGAAGGGGCTACACCTTC	CASSLTAGRGYTF
TRBV20-1	many	NA	TRBJ1-6	TGCAGTGCTAGAGATTCGGGCAGGGGTTCCTATAATTCACCCCTCCACTTT	CSARDSGRGSYNSPLHF
TRBV20-1	many	TRBD2	TRBJ2-1	TGCAGTGCTAGAGCCTCGCGGGGGGGCTGGAATGAGCAGTTCTTC	CSARASRGGWNEQFF
TRBV5-1	many	NA	TRBJ2-7	TGCGCCAGCAGCTTGGGAGGGGGAAAATTCTACGAGCAGTACTTC	CASSLGGGKFYEQYF
TRBV6-6	many	TRBD2	TRBJ2-2	TGTGCCAGCAGTTCCTCCGGGGGGGCTATCGGGGAGCTGTTTTTT	CASSSSGGAIGELFF
TRBV7-9	NA	TRBD2	TRBJ2-5	TGTGCCAGCAGCGGACTAGCGGGGGAGACCCAGTACTTC	CASSGLAGETQYF
TRBV12-3/TRBV12-4	NA	TRBD1	TRBJ1-5	TGTGCCAGCAGTTTGACAGGGGGGACACCCCTCAATCAGCCCCAGCATTTT	CASSLTGGTPLNQPQHF
TRBV6-2/TRBV6-3	few	NA	TRBJ1-1	TGTGCCAGCAGTCCATCAAGGACCAGCGCTGAAGCTTTCTTT	CASSPSRTSAEAFF
TRBV24-1	many	NA	TRBJ2-2	TGTGCCACTGCAGGAGGCGGGGAGCTGTTTTTT	CATAGGGELFF
TRBV20-1	many	TRBD1	TRBJ2-1	TGCAGTGCCATTAGACAGGGACCCCAACAGTTCTTC	CSAIRQGPQQFF
TRBV5-6	many	NA	TRBJ1-4	TGTGCCAGCAGCTTGTGGAGGTCGACTAATGAAAAACTGTTTTTT	CASSLWRSTNEKLFF
TRBV9	many	TRBD2	TRBJ2-1	TGTGCCAGCAGCGTAGGTGACGGGGGGGCCTACAATGAGCAGTTCTTC	CASSVGDGGAYNEQFF
TRBV4-1	many	NA	TRBJ1-6	TGCGCCAGCAGAAAATCGGGACCTGGGGGTTCACCCCTCCACTTT	CASRKSGPGGSPLHF
TRBV6-1	many	NA	TRBJ1-5	TGTGCCAGCAGTGGGAACATACAGGCATTACGGCCCCAGCATTTT	CASSGNIQALRPQHF
TRBV30	many	TRBD1	TRBJ1-4	TGTGCCTGGAGTAGTAACAGGGGCCCAGAAAAACTGTTTTTT	CAWSSNRGPEKLFF
TRBV2	once	NA	TRBJ1-2	TGTGCCAGCAGACCCCTGGGCAGCGACTATGGCTACACCTTC	CASRPLGSDYGYTF
TRBV28	many	TRBD1	TRBJ1-2	TGTGCCAGCAGTTTACCCAGGGGGCAGAGGTATGGCTACACCTTC	CASSLPRGQRYGYTF
TRBV27	few	NA	TRBJ2-2	TGTGCCAGCAGTCCCGCCCGACTAGTCACCGGGGAGCTGTTTTTT	CASSPARLVTGELFF
TRBV19	NA	NA	TRBJ1-2	TGTGCCAGTAGTATCCGGACAGCCCTCTCTAACTATGGCTACACCTTC	CASSIRTALSNYGYTF
TRBV11-2	many	NA	TRBJ1-3	TGTGCCAGCAGCTTAGATCGGGGTTTATCTGGAAACACCATATATTTT	CASSLDRGLSGNTIYF
TRBV4-3	many	TRBD2	TRBJ2-5	TGCGCCAGCAGCCAAGATATAGCCCCGGGACTACCGAACTTC	CASSQDIAPGLPNF
TRBV15	many	TRBD1	TRBJ2-7	TGTGCCACCAGCAGAGATCGAGGGACAGGGGACCACGAGCAGTACTTC	CATSRDRGTGDHEQYF
TRBV19	many	TRBD1	TRBJ1-6	TGTGCCAGTAGTATACAGGGGGACGGGTCACCCCTCCACTTT	CASSIQGDGSPLHF
TRBV24-1	many	NA	TRBJ2-2	TGTGCCACCAGTGATCCCCGAGGAGGGAGCACCGGGGAGCTGTTTTTT	CATSDPRGGSTGELFF
TRBV25-1	NA	NA	TRBJ1-1	TGTGCCAGCAGTGAATACGGCAGGGGAGGGCACACTGAAGCTTTCTTT	CASSEYGRGGHTEAFF
TRBV5-6	NA	NA	TRBJ2-7	TGTGCCAGCAGCCTGGGGAGCTCCTACGAGCAGTACTTC	CASSLGSSYEQYF
TRBV7-6	many	TRBD2	TRBJ2-3	TGTGCCAGCAGCTTAATGGCGGGGACTAGCTACGCAGATACGCAGTATTTT	CASSLMAGTSYADTQYF